Shown below are 5 T cell receptor beta chains from a single sample sequenced in a study of T cells in localized non-small cell lung cancer. Assay used: immunoSEQ multiplex PCR; TCRdb lists only in-frame clones, some missing. Of about 27,000 clones in the sample, about 81% were seen once. Specimen: peripheral blood, collected before any cancer treatment. The receptor set was obtained from a woman aged 40-69 years with stage I lung adenocarcinoma.

The V call is TRBV11-2, the J call TRBJ1-2; D gene ambiguous. CDR1 is SGHAT, CDR2 FQNNGV, per germline. V gave up 4 bases and J gave up 3 bases, with 15 bases separating them. This CDR3 is 15 amino acids long. The CDR3 DNA sequence: TGTGCCAGCAGCTCGAACCGGGGAACATACTATGGCTACACCTTC. It encodes CASSSNRGTYYGYTF.

This chain links TRBV6-5 with TRBJ2-2, with 8 bases aligning to TRBD1. This CDR3 is 13 amino acids long. J gave up 8 bases and V 6 bases, and 5 bases lay outside the gene matches. Per the germline V gene, CDR1 is MNHEY and CDR2 is SVGAGI. The CDR3 region is CASRRTGRGELFF. In nucleotides, the CDR3 is TGTGCCAGCAGAAGGACAGGGAGAGGGGAGCTGTTTTTT.

The CDR3 loop is CASSLIGGREQYF. The CDR3 DNA is TGTGCCAGCAGCTTAATTGGGGGCCGCGAGCAGTACTTC. The chain couples TRBV11-3 to TRBJ2-7; weak D call: TRBD1 (6 bases). The V gene lost 2 bases and the J gene lost 6 bases, with 11 bases spanning the gap. There are 13 residues in the CDR3. Germline lookup yields CDR1 SGHNT and CDR2 YENEEA.

V usage is TRBV6-1 and J usage is TRBJ1-1, with a possible D match to TRBD1 (6 bases). Trimming took 8 bases from V and 6 from J, leaving 19 bases between them. CDR3 length: 14 amino acids. CDR1 and CDR2 (germline): MNHNS, SASEGT. CDR3 DNA: TGTGCCAGCTCTGCCAGGGGTAATTGGGCTGAAGCTTTCTTT. This translates into CASSARGNWAEAFF.

This clone was recorded only once. The gene calls are TRBV27 and TRBJ2-1; the D gene is possibly TRBD2 (5 bases). Between the trimmed V and J ends, which lost 2 bases and 8 bases, there was a span of 7 bases. Germline CDR1 is MNHEY and CDR2 is SMNVEV (reference sequence). CDR3 length equals 12 residues. The CDR3 protein is CASSLTGYEQFF. CDR3 DNA sequence: TGTGCCAGCAGTTTAACGGGGTATGAGCAGTTCTTC.